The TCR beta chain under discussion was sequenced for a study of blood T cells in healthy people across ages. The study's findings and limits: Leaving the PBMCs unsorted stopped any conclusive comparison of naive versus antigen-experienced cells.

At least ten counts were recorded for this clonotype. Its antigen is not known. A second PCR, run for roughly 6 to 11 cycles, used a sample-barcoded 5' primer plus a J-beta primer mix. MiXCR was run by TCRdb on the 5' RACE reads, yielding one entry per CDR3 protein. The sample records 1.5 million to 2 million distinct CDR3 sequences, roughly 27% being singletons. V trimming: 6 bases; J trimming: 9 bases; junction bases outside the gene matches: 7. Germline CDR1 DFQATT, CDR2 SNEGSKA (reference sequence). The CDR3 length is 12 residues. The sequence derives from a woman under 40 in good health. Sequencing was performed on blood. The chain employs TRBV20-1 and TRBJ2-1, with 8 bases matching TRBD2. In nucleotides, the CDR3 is TGCAGTGCGGGACTAGTAGTCCGTGAGCAGTTCTTC. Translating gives CSAGLVVREQFF.